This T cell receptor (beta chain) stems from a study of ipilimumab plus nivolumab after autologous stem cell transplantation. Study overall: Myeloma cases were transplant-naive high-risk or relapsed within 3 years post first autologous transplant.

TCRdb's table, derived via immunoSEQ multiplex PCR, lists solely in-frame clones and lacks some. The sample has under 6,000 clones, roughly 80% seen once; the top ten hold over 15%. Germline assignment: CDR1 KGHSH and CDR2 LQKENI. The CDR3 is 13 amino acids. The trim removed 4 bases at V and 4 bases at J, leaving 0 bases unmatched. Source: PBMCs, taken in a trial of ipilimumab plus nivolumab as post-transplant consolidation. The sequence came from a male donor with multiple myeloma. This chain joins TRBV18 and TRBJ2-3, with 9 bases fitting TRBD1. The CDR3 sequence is CASSRTGADTQYF. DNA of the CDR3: TGTGCCAGCTCACGGACAGGGGCAGATACGCAGTATTTT.